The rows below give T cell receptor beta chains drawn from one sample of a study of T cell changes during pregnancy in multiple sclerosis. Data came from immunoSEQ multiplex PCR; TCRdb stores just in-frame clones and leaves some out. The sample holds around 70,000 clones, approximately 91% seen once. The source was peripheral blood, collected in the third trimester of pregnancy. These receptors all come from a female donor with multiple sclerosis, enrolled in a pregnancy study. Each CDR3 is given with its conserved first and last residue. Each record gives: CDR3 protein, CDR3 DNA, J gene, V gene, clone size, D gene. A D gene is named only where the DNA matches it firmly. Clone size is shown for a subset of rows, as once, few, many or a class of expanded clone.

CASTGTGDSGYTF | TGTGCCTCCACCGGGACAGGGGACTCTGGCTACACCTTC | TRBJ1-2 | TRBV10-3 | . | TRBD1
CASSGGPGGNEQFF | TGTGCCAGTAGTGGCGGGCCGGGGGGAAATGAGCAGTTCTTC | TRBJ2-1 | TRBV19 | . | TRBD2
CASSSSLRGRTYEQYF | TGTGCCAGCAGCTCATCCCTCAGGGGGCGCACCTACGAGCAGTACTTC | TRBJ2-7 | TRBV28 | . | TRBD1
CATSRGREQYF | TGTGCCACCAGCAGAGGGCGGGAGCAGTACTTC | TRBJ2-7 | TRBV15 | . | .
CAIRPDRQALNTIYF | TGTGCCATCAGACCTGACAGGCAGGCTCTGAACACCATATATTTT | TRBJ1-3 | TRBV10-3 | . | .
CASSRDREAPYGYTF | TGTGCCAGCAGTCGGGACAGGGAGGCCCCCTATGGCTACACCTTC | TRBJ1-2 | TRBV6-4 | . | TRBD1
CASSQERVGTANTGELFF | TGCGCCAGCAGCCAAGAAAGAGTAGGGACAGCGAACACCGGGGAGCTGTTTTTT | TRBJ2-2 | TRBV4-1 | . | TRBD1
CASSLAPPGYPDTQYF | TGTGCCAGCAGCTTAGCGCCCCCGGGGTACCCAGATACGCAGTATTTT | TRBJ2-3 | TRBV7-9 | . | .
CASSLQGGFYGYTF | TGTGCCAGCAGCTTGCAAGGGGGTTTCTATGGCTACACCTTC | TRBJ1-2 | TRBV5-6 | few | .
CASSSTGQGKGQYF | TGTGCCAGCAGTTCAACAGGACAGGGGAAAGGGCAGTACTTC | TRBJ2-7 | TRBV28 | . | TRBD1
CASSEAGRTPFF | TGTGCCAGCAGTGAAGCTGGGCGGACACCTTTTTTT | TRBJ1-4 | TRBV2 | . | .
CASSLVPGLASHEQFF | TGCGCCAGCAGCTTGGTTCCGGGACTAGCGTCCCATGAGCAGTTCTTC | TRBJ2-1 | TRBV5-1 | . | TRBD2
CASSLAGGLAKNIQYF | TGTGCCAGCAGCTTAGCGGGGGGATTAGCCAAAAACATTCAGTACTTC | TRBJ2-4 | TRBV7-8 | . | .
CSVEKGQGYGYTF | TGCAGCGTTGAGAAGGGACAGGGCTATGGCTACACCTTC | TRBJ1-2 | TRBV29-1 | . | TRBD1
CASSLEGGQSSPLHF | TGCGCCAGCAGCTTGGAAGGGGGCCAAAGTTCACCCCTCCACTTT | TRBJ1-6 | TRBV5-1 | . | TRBD1
CASSLDQGAGGYTF | TGTGCCAGCAGCTTGGATCAGGGGGCGGGTGGCTACACCTTC | TRBJ1-2 | TRBV5-4 | . | TRBD1
CASRTWDRTDTQYF | TGTGCCAGCAGGACCTGGGACAGGACAGATACGCAGTATTTT | TRBJ2-3 | TRBV6-5 | . | TRBD1
CASSLGYESYGYTF | TGTGCCAGCAGCTTAGGGTATGAGAGCTATGGCTACACCTTC | TRBJ1-2 | TRBV7-9 | . | .
CASSRSVGQGDIGNEQFF | TGTGCCAGCAGTCGATCAGTGGGACAGGGGGACATCGGGAATGAGCAGTTCTTC | TRBJ2-1 | TRBV9 | . | TRBD1
CASSQGQGPTYEQYF | TGCGCCAGCAGCCAAGGACAGGGCCCGACCTACGAGCAGTACTTC | TRBJ2-7 | TRBV4-1 | many | TRBD1
CASRVGGKSQPQHF | TGTGCCAGTAGGGTTGGAGGGAAGTCTCAGCCCCAGCATTTT | TRBJ1-5 | TRBV19 | . | .
CASSLGARGYYGYTF | TGTGCCAGCAGCTTAGGCGCCAGGGGGTACTATGGCTACACCTTC | TRBJ1-2 | TRBV7-8 | . | TRBD1
CASSPGIAGDF | TGTGCCAGCAGCCCCGGAATAGCGGGGGACTTC | TRBJ2-7 | TRBV7-2 | . | TRBD2
CASRQGTGELFF | TGTGCCAGCAGGCAGGGAACCGGGGAGCTGTTTTTT | TRBJ2-2 | TRBV6-6 | . | .
CASSPRQGTSGWGTEAFF | TGTGCCAGCAGCCCCCGACAGGGGACCTCGGGGTGGGGCACTGAAGCTTTCTTT | TRBJ1-1 | TRBV7-2 | . | TRBD1
CASSPPGGGIGTDTQYF | TGTGCCAGCTCACCGCCCGGCGGGGGGATCGGCACAGATACGCAGTATTTT | TRBJ2-3 | TRBV18 | . | TRBD2
CASSSPGGGPMHSPLHF | TGTGCCAGCAGTTCACCGGGAGGCGGCCCCATGCATTCACCCCTCCACTTT | TRBJ1-6 | TRBV27 | . | .
CASSFDRGDSPLHF | TGTGCCAGCAGCTTTGACAGGGGAGATTCACCCCTCCACTTT | TRBJ1-6 | TRBV7-2 | . | TRBD1
CASSLGVAGFRGYTF | TGTGCCAGCAGCTTAGGGGTTGCGGGGTTTCGGGGCTACACCTTC | TRBJ1-2 | TRBV7-8 | . | .
CASSPRRQGPEGYTF | TGTGCCAGCAGTCCGAGACGACAGGGACCTGAGGGCTACACCTTC | TRBJ1-2 | TRBV27 | . | TRBD1
CASGLTRTSGGTTDTQYF | TGTGCTAGTGGTTTGACCCGGACTAGCGGGGGGACAACAGATACGCAGTATTTT | TRBJ2-3 | TRBV12-5 | . | TRBD2
CASSYDSLNTEAFF | TGTGCCAGCAGTTACGACAGTTTGAACACTGAAGCTTTCTTT | TRBJ1-1 | TRBV6-6 | . | .
CASSLNRVSNEKLFF | TGCGCCAGCAGCCTCAACAGGGTTTCTAATGAAAAACTGTTTTTT | TRBJ1-4 | TRBV5-1 | . | .
CASSFVRLTDTQYF | TGTGCCAGCAGCTTCGTGCGACTCACAGATACGCAGTATTTT | TRBJ2-3 | TRBV7-2 | . | .
CASTITGGTEAFF | TGTGCCAGCACCATAACAGGGGGCACTGAAGCTTTCTTT | TRBJ1-1 | TRBV25-1 | . | TRBD1
CASSRQSLTDTQYF | TGCGCCAGCAGTAGACAGAGCTTAACAGATACGCAGTATTTT | TRBJ2-3 | TRBV10-2 | . | .
CSVGGGWAMNTEAFF | TGCAGCGTTGGGGGAGGGTGGGCAATGAACACTGAAGCTTTCTTT | TRBJ1-1 | TRBV29-1 | . | .
CARWTASNYGYTF | TGTGCCAGGTGGACAGCCTCTAACTATGGCTACACCTTC | TRBJ1-2 | TRBV2 | . | .
CASSLAPDQPQHF | TGCGCCAGCAGCTTGGCCCCGGATCAGCCCCAGCATTTT | TRBJ1-5 | TRBV5-1 | . | .
CASSLVNQAYEQYF | TGTGCCAGCAGCTTAGTTAATCAGGCCTACGAGCAGTACTTC | TRBJ2-7 | TRBV7-2 | . | .
CSVESRRVQGVTQYF | TGCAGCGTTGAAAGCCGCCGAGTCCAAGGGGTGACCCAGTACTTC | TRBJ2-5 | TRBV29-1 | . | .
CASRHKSDRPNEQFF | TGCGCCAGCAGACATAAATCGGACAGACCCAATGAGCAGTTCTTC | TRBJ2-1 | TRBV10-1 | . | .
CASSLRGLGMNTEAFF | TGCGCCAGCAGCTTGAGGGGGCTGGGAATGAACACTGAAGCTTTCTTT | TRBJ1-1 | TRBV5-1 | . | TRBD1
CATATRGDRSYEQYF | TGTGCCACCGCCACGCGGGGGGACCGCTCCTACGAGCAGTACTTC | TRBJ2-7 | TRBV2 | . | TRBD2
CASSLAGLYGYTF | TGTGCCAGCAGTTTAGCGGGTCTCTATGGCTACACCTTC | TRBJ1-2 | TRBV25-1 | . | .
CASIYQAEQFF | TGTGCCAGCATATATCAGGCTGAGCAGTTCTTC | TRBJ2-1 | TRBV6-5 | once | .
CASSQRTGVNTEAFF | TGTGCCAGCAGCCAGAGGACAGGGGTGAACACTGAAGCTTTCTTT | TRBJ1-1 | TRBV16 | . | TRBD1